These T cell receptor beta chains were read from a single sample in a study of memory CD4+ T cells and cytomegalovirus serostatus. Data came from immunoSEQ multiplex PCR; TCRdb stores just in-frame clones and leaves some out. The sample records 40,000 to 50,000 clones, 70% to 75% being singletons. The specimen was memory CD4+ T cells from blood. These receptors originate from an adult in good health and CMV-seropositive. The CDR3 runs from the conserved cysteine through the conserved F or W. Fields, in order: V gene, J gene, D gene, clone size, CDR3 protein, CDR3 DNA. D genes are given only for firm matches. Not every row has a clone size; where given, it reads once, few, many or a size class.

v_call: TRBV7-8; j_call: TRBJ2-7; d_call: .; clone_size: .; cdr3_aa: CASSLNRDYEQYF; cdr3_nt: TGTGCCAGCAGCTTAAACAGAGACTACGAGCAGTACTTC
v_call: TRBV10-3; j_call: TRBJ1-5; d_call: .; clone_size: .; cdr3_aa: CAIGDQPQHF; cdr3_nt: TGTGCCATCGGGGATCAGCCCCAGCATTTT
v_call: TRBV11-2; j_call: TRBJ2-3; d_call: TRBD2; clone_size: .; cdr3_aa: CASSWTSGEDTQYF; cdr3_nt: TGTGCCAGCTCTTGGACTAGCGGTGAAGATACGCAGTATTTT
v_call: TRBV2; j_call: TRBJ2-3; d_call: TRBD2; clone_size: .; cdr3_aa: CASSQLAASTDTQYF; cdr3_nt: TGTGCCAGCAGCCAACTAGCGGCCAGCACAGATACGCAGTATTTT
v_call: TRBV29-1; j_call: TRBJ1-1; d_call: .; clone_size: .; cdr3_aa: CSVDKGLETEAFF; cdr3_nt: TGCAGCGTTGATAAGGGGTTGGAGACTGAAGCTTTCTTT
v_call: TRBV11-1; j_call: TRBJ2-7; d_call: TRBD1; clone_size: .; cdr3_aa: CASSLAGQGYEQYF; cdr3_nt: TGTGCCAGCAGCTTGGCGGGACAGGGTTACGAGCAGTACTTC
v_call: TRBV19; j_call: TRBJ2-2; d_call: .; clone_size: few; cdr3_aa: CASSIRADTGELFF; cdr3_nt: TGTGCCAGTAGTATCAGGGCGGACACCGGGGAGCTGTTTTTT
v_call: TRBV5-6; j_call: TRBJ2-2; d_call: .; clone_size: .; cdr3_aa: CASTPSGTWNTGELFF; cdr3_nt: TGTGCCAGCACCCCAAGTGGAACATGGAACACCGGGGAGCTGTTTTTT
v_call: TRBV15; j_call: TRBJ1-3; d_call: .; clone_size: few; cdr3_aa: CATSRGGGFGNTIYF; cdr3_nt: TGTGCCACCAGCAGAGGAGGGGGATTTGGAAACACCATATATTTT
v_call: TRBV6-1; j_call: TRBJ1-1; d_call: TRBD1; clone_size: .; cdr3_aa: CASSEPDRAPLEAFF; cdr3_nt: TGTGCCAGCAGTGAACCGGACAGGGCGCCGCTTGAAGCTTTCTTT
v_call: TRBV15; j_call: TRBJ2-1; d_call: TRBD2; clone_size: few; cdr3_aa: CATSRDLVGTSGGRFF; cdr3_nt: TGTGCCACCAGCAGAGATCTGGTTGGGACTAGCGGGGGAAGGTTCTTC
v_call: TRBV2; j_call: TRBJ2-7; d_call: TRBD2; clone_size: .; cdr3_aa: CASSPSPAGGYYEQYF; cdr3_nt: TGTGCCAGCAGTCCGTCCCCGGCGGGGGGGTACTACGAGCAGTACTTC
v_call: TRBV5-4; j_call: TRBJ2-7; d_call: .; clone_size: .; cdr3_aa: CASSLGQPRWSEQYF; cdr3_nt: TGTGCCAGCAGCTTGGGACAACCAAGGTGGTCCGAGCAGTACTTC
v_call: TRBV4-1; j_call: TRBJ1-5; d_call: .; clone_size: .; cdr3_aa: CASSHGPGRGNQPQHF; cdr3_nt: TGCGCCAGCAGCCACGGTCCGGGGAGAGGGAATCAGCCCCAGCATTTT
v_call: TRBV18; j_call: TRBJ2-7; d_call: TRBD1; clone_size: .; cdr3_aa: CASSLDRGTPYEQYF; cdr3_nt: TGTGCCAGCTCACTAGACAGGGGGACGCCGTACGAGCAGTACTTC
v_call: TRBV10-3; j_call: TRBJ2-5; d_call: TRBD1; clone_size: .; cdr3_aa: CAISPDPGTGGPYTQETQYF; cdr3_nt: TGTGCCATCAGTCCGGACCCCGGGACAGGGGGCCCTTACACCCAAGAGACCCAGTACTTC
v_call: TRBV6-1; j_call: TRBJ2-3; d_call: .; clone_size: .; cdr3_aa: CASSERWDTDTQYF; cdr3_nt: TGTGCCAGCAGTGAGCGTTGGGACACAGATACGCAGTATTTT
v_call: TRBV7-2; j_call: TRBJ2-4; d_call: .; clone_size: .; cdr3_aa: CASSLAGTQNIQYF; cdr3_nt: TGTGCCAGCAGCTTAGCAGGGACCCAAAACATTCAGTACTTC
v_call: TRBV5-1; j_call: TRBJ1-6; d_call: TRBD1; clone_size: .; cdr3_aa: CASSLWGQDSDSPLHF; cdr3_nt: TGCGCCAGCAGCTTGTGGGGACAGGATTCGGATTCACCCCTCCACTTT
v_call: TRBV7-2; j_call: TRBJ2-3; d_call: .; clone_size: .; cdr3_aa: CASSLEYDRSTDTQYF; cdr3_nt: TGTGCCAGCAGCTTAGAGTATGACAGGAGCACAGATACGCAGTATTTT
v_call: TRBV5-4; j_call: TRBJ2-5; d_call: .; clone_size: once; cdr3_aa: CASSLDSAGNLKGETQYF; cdr3_nt: TGTGCCAGCAGCTTGGATTCTGCGGGGAACCTAAAGGGTGAGACCCAGTACTTC
v_call: TRBV7-9; j_call: TRBJ1-3; d_call: TRBD1; clone_size: .; cdr3_aa: CASSPGQAEIHSGNTIYF; cdr3_nt: TGTGCCAGCAGCCCGGGACAGGCGGAAATTCACTCTGGAAACACCATATATTTT
v_call: TRBV27; j_call: TRBJ1-6; d_call: TRBD1; clone_size: few; cdr3_aa: CASSGDRYNSPLHF; cdr3_nt: TGTGCCAGCAGTGGGGACAGGTATAATTCACCCCTCCACTTT
v_call: TRBV5-1; j_call: TRBJ2-1; d_call: TRBD2; clone_size: .; cdr3_aa: CASSSGLAGGRDEQFF; cdr3_nt: TGCGCCAGCAGCTCGGGACTAGCGGGGGGGCGTGATGAGCAGTTCTTC
v_call: TRBV28; j_call: TRBJ1-4; d_call: TRBD1; clone_size: few; cdr3_aa: CASSKGGFREKLFF; cdr3_nt: TGTGCCAGCAGCAAAGGGGGCTTTAGGGAAAAACTGTTTTTT
v_call: TRBV28; j_call: TRBJ2-3; d_call: .; clone_size: .; cdr3_aa: CASSPHRGGDTQYF; cdr3_nt: TGTGCCAGCAGTCCTCACAGGGGAGGCGATACGCAGTATTTT
v_call: TRBV18; j_call: TRBJ1-6; d_call: TRBD1; clone_size: .; cdr3_aa: CASSSRTGVNSPLHF; cdr3_nt: TGTGCCAGCTCATCTAGGACAGGGGTGAATTCACCCCTCCACTTT
v_call: TRBV18; j_call: TRBJ1-4; d_call: TRBD1; clone_size: .; cdr3_aa: CASSQTGQSEKLFF; cdr3_nt: TGTGCCAGCTCACAAACGGGACAGAGCGAAAAACTGTTTTTT
v_call: TRBV9; j_call: TRBJ1-2; d_call: .; clone_size: .; cdr3_aa: CASSPMGGQYGYTF; cdr3_nt: TGTGCCAGCAGCCCCATGGGGGGGCAGTATGGCTACACCTTC
v_call: TRBV5-8; j_call: TRBJ1-1; d_call: TRBD1; clone_size: few; cdr3_aa: CASRRRGQGAEAFF; cdr3_nt: TGTGCCAGCAGGAGACGGGGACAGGGCGCTGAAGCTTTCTTT
v_call: TRBV15; j_call: TRBJ2-1; d_call: .; clone_size: .; cdr3_aa: CATTPGTPYNEQFF; cdr3_nt: TGTGCCACCACCCCCGGGACGCCGTACAATGAGCAGTTCTTC
v_call: TRBV5-6; j_call: TRBJ1-2; d_call: TRBD1; clone_size: .; cdr3_aa: CASSSGQGAFRTF; cdr3_nt: TGTGCCAGCAGCTCCGGACAGGGGGCGTTCAGGACCTTC
v_call: TRBV6-1; j_call: TRBJ1-4; d_call: TRBD1; clone_size: many; cdr3_aa: CASSKNRGRDEKLFF; cdr3_nt: TGTGCCAGCAGTAAAAACAGGGGGCGCGATGAAAAACTGTTTTTT
v_call: TRBV27; j_call: TRBJ2-7; d_call: .; clone_size: .; cdr3_aa: CASSLISQGGYEQYF; cdr3_nt: TGTGCCAGCAGTTTAATTAGCCAGGGGGGATACGAGCAGTACTTC
v_call: TRBV11-2; j_call: TRBJ2-7; d_call: .; clone_size: .; cdr3_aa: CASSFSSGSYEQYF; cdr3_nt: TGTGCCAGCAGCTTTTCTTCAGGGTCCTACGAGCAGTACTTC
v_call: TRBV6-4; j_call: TRBJ2-5; d_call: TRBD2; clone_size: once; cdr3_aa: CASSVLAGGDETQYF; cdr3_nt: TGTGCCAGCAGTGTCCTAGCGGGGGGAGACGAGACCCAGTACTTC
v_call: TRBV5-5; j_call: TRBJ1-6; d_call: TRBD1; clone_size: .; cdr3_aa: CASSLGQGNSPLHF; cdr3_nt: TGTGCCAGCAGCTTGGGACAGGGGAATTCACCCCTCCACTTT
v_call: TRBV5-1; j_call: TRBJ2-2; d_call: .; clone_size: .; cdr3_aa: CASSTTGDSNTGELFF; cdr3_nt: TGCGCCAGCAGCACAACTGGGGATTCGAACACCGGGGAGCTGTTTTTT
v_call: TRBV7-2; j_call: TRBJ1-1; d_call: .; clone_size: .; cdr3_aa: CASSLWTPTAFF; cdr3_nt: TGTGCCAGCAGCTTATGGACCCCAACAGCTTTCTTT
v_call: TRBV19; j_call: TRBJ2-3; d_call: TRBD2; clone_size: .; cdr3_aa: CASSIAPGGNTQYF; cdr3_nt: TGTGCCAGTAGTATAGCCCCGGGGGGAAATACGCAGTATTTT